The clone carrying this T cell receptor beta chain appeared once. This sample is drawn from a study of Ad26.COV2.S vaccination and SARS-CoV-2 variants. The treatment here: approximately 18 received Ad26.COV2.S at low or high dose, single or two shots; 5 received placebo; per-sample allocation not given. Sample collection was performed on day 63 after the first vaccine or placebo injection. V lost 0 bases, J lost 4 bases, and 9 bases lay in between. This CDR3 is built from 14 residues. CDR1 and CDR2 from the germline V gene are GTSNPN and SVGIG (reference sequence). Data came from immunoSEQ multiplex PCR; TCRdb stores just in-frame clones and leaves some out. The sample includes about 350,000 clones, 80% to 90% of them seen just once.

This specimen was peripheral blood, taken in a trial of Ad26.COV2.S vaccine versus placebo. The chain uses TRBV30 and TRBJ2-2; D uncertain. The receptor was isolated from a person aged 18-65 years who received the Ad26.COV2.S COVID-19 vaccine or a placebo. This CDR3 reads CAWSVIGRTGELFF. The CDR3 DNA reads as TGTGCCTGGAGTGTAATAGGGCGCACCGGGGAGCTGTTTTTT.